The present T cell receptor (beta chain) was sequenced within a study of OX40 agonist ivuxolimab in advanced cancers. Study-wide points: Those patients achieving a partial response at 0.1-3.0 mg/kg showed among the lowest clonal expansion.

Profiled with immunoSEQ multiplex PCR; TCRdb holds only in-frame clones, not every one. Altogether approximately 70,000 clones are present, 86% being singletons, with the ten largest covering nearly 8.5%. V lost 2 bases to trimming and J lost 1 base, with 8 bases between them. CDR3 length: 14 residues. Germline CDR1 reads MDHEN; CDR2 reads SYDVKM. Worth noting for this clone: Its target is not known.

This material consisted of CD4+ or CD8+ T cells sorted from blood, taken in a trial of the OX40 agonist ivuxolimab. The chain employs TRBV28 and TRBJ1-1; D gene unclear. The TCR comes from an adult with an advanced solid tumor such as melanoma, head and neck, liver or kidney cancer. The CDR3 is CASSLGSSNTEAFF. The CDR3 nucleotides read TGTGCCAGCAGTTTAGGGAGCTCGAACACTGAAGCTTTCTTT.